Below, 17 T cell receptor beta chains from the same sample are listed, as sequenced in a study of CD8 T cells in Susac syndrome. Random hexamers were used to reverse transcribe roughly 0.45 to 1 ug of RNA. TCRdb re-called the immunoSEQ multiplex PCR reads with MiXCR, one entry per CDR3 protein. Of around 77,000 distinct CDR3 sequences in the sample, roughly 95% were seen once. The sample comprised CD4+ T cells from PBMCs. The source is a human donor with multiple sclerosis.

The rearrangement links TRBV7-2 to TRBJ2-3; 8 bases are shared with TRBD1. This CDR3 comprises 14 residues. Germline trimming cut 5 bases from V and 4 bases from J; bases unmatched to any gene: 5. From germline, CDR1 is SGHTA and CDR2 FQGNSA. CDR3 amino acids: CASSQTGVPDTQYF. DNA of the CDR3: TGTGCCAGCAGCCAGACAGGGGTCCCAGATACGCAGTATTTT.

The V call is TRBV7-8, the J call TRBJ2-1, with TRBD1 identical over 9 bases. The CDR3 totals 15 residues. Germline V CDR1 and CDR2: SGHVS, FQNEAQ. The junction had 7 bases not matched to a gene; V was cut back by 5 bases and J by 5 bases. The CDR3 bases are TGTGCCAGCAGCCCGGGGACAGGGTGGGACAATGAGCAGTTCTTC. As protein: CASSPGTGWDNEQFF.

This chain joins TRBV5-1 and TRBJ1-1; D perhaps matches TRBD1 (5 bases). Germline CDR1 reads SGHRS; CDR2 reads YFSETQ. Between the trimmed V and J ends, which lost 0 bases and 1 base, there was a span of 7 bases. The CDR3 contains 14 residues. This CDR3 is CASSLGQPNTEAFF. In DNA form, the CDR3 reads TGCGCCAGCAGCTTGGGACAGCCGAACACTGAAGCTTTCTTT. Supplemented by reference TRBV5-1 and TRBJ1-1, the full variable domain reads KAGVTQTPRYLIKTRGQQVTLSCSPISGHRSVSWYQQTPGQGLQFLFEYFSETQRNKGNFPGRFSGRQFSNSRSEMNVSTLELGDSALYLCASSLGQPNTEAFFGQGTRLTVV.

CDR3 sequence: CASSTTSGTYNEQFF. The CDR3 nucleotides read TGTGCCAGCAGCACTACAAGCGGGACCTACAATGAGCAGTTCTTC. The chain links TRBV5-4 to TRBJ2-1; the match to TRBD2 covers 7 bases. The CDR3 is made up of 15 amino acids. Germline loops: CDR1 SGHNT, CDR2 YYREEE (reference sequence). The J segment lost 2 bases and the V segment lost 4 bases, leaving 6 bases of the junction unmatched.

A note on this clonotype: Relative to the germline gene, one junction end is altered; a read error may explain this. This chain uses TRBV7-7 with TRBJ2-3; maybe TRBD2 (5 bases). The CDR3 sequence is 15 residues long. Per the germline V gene, CDR1 is SSHAT and CDR2 is FNYEAQ (reference sequence). This CDR3 is CASSPTAVGTDTQYF. The DNA for the CDR3 is TGTGCTAGCAGCCCCACAGCGGTGGGGACAGATACGCAGTATTTT. Complete variable domain (other parts from reference TRBV7-7 and TRBJ2-3): GAGVSQSPRYKVTKRGQDVTLRCDPISSHATLYWYQQALGQGPEFLTYFNYEAQPDKSGLPSDRFSAERPEGSISTLTIQRTEQRDSAMYRCASSPTAVGTDTQYFGPGTRLTVL.

The chain has TRBV5-1 and TRBJ1-1; no definite D call. The CDR3 loop spans 14 amino acids. Per germline, CDR1 SGHRS and CDR2 YFSETQ. V gave up 0 bases and J gave up 1 base, with 7 bases separating them. The CDR3 sequence: CASSLDSRNTEAFF. The CDR3 region has the DNA TGCGCCAGCAGCTTGGACAGTAGGAACACTGAAGCTTTCTTT.

The chain couples TRBV2 to TRBJ1-5; D unclear. The germline gives CDR1 SNHLY, CDR2 FYNNEI. The CDR3 has 15 amino acids. Trimming took 2 bases from V and 2 from J, leaving 10 bases between them. The CDR3 reads CASSELDTGNQPQHF. The CDR3 nucleotides read TGTGCCAGCAGTGAACTAGACACGGGCAATCAGCCCCAGCATTTT.

The chain has TRBV30 and TRBJ1-3; unclear D gene. This CDR3 has 15 residues. The germline V gene has CDR1 GTSNPN and CDR2 SVGIG (reference sequence). V lost 0 bases and J 0 bases, leaving 9 bases between the germline ends. The CDR3 reads CAWSVQRTSGNTIYF. For the CDR3, the DNA is TGTGCCTGGAGTGTACAAAGAACCTCTGGAAACACCATATATTTT.

This clonotype was counted once. The chain recombines TRBV20-1 with TRBJ2-7; 12 positions agree with TRBD2. Trimming cost V 4 bases and J 3 bases; bases outside gene matches: 4. The CDR3 has 14 residues. Germline V gene lookup returns CDR1 DFQATT and CDR2 SNEGSKA (reference sequence). The CDR3 nucleotides are TGCAGTGCTATTCCTAGCGGGGGGGTCTACGAGCAGTACTTC. Translating it yields CSAIPSGGVYEQYF.

The chain uses TRBV29-1 and TRBJ1-2, with 8 bases lining up with TRBD1. The CDR3 has 12 residues. V lost 6 bases, J lost 3 bases, and 3 bases stayed unmatched. The germline V gene encodes CDR1 SQVTM and CDR2 ANQGSEA. CDR3 protein: CSVMTGDYGYTF. CDR3 sequence (DNA): TGCAGCGTCATGACAGGGGACTATGGCTACACCTTC.

This clonotype came up once. The chain combines TRBV27 with TRBJ1-4, with 9 bases fitting TRBD1. CDR3 length equals 14 residues. Germline V CDR1 and CDR2: MNHEY, SMNVEV (reference sequence). V gave up 7 bases and J gave up 10 bases; unmatched junction bases: 10. The CDR3 loop is CASTSTGGWGKLFF. The CDR3 nucleotides are TGTGCCAGCACCTCCACAGGGGGCTGGGGAAAACTGTTTTTT.

This chain connects TRBV20-1 to TRBJ1-2, with 10 nucleotides matching TRBD1. The CDR3 runs to 12 residues. Germline V gene sequence: CDR1 DFQATT, CDR2 SNEGSKA (reference sequence). The J segment lost 8 bases and the V segment lost 6 bases, leaving 6 bases of the junction unmatched. CDR3 region: CSADRGSSGYTF. CDR3 in DNA: TGCAGTGCGGACAGGGGGTCGTCGGGCTACACCTTC.

The chain employs TRBV7-2 and TRBJ2-5; 7 positions match TRBD2. Germline CDR1 SGHTA, CDR2 FQGNSA. V was pared by 8 bases and J by 3 bases, with 12 bases of the junction left unmatched. The CDR3 is 15 residues long. The CDR3 region is CASGRRSGDKETQYF. CDR3 sequence (DNA): TGTGCCAGCGGCAGGAGAAGCGGGGATAAAGAGACCCAGTACTTC.

V and J are TRBV12-3 or TRBV12-4 and TRBJ1-5; D gene ambiguous. This CDR3 is 14 amino acids long. V shed 2 bases and J shed 4 bases, with 9 bases lying between them. This CDR3 reads CASSLRHPNQPQHF. The DNA for the CDR3 is TGTGCCAGCAGTTTACGACACCCTAATCAGCCCCAGCATTTT.

This sequence joins TRBV6-5 and TRBJ2-7; D call uncertain. The germline gives CDR1 MNHEY, CDR2 SVGAGI. V lost 6 bases to trimming and J lost 3 bases, with 9 bases between them. The CDR3 is 12 residues long. The CDR3 DNA is TGTGCCAGCAGAAGCAGCCGCTACGAGCAGTACTTC. It encodes CASRSSRYEQYF.

This clonotype came up once. J is TRBJ2-7 and V is TRBV5-4; 8 bases agree with TRBD2. This CDR3 contains 12 residues. In germline, CDR1 is SGHNT, CDR2 YYREEE (reference sequence). Germline trimming cut 0 bases from V and 7 bases from J; bases unmatched to any gene: 0. CDR3 loop: CASSLAGGEQYF. The CDR3 nucleotides read TGTGCCAGCAGCTTGGCGGGAGGGGAGCAGTACTTC.

This sequence joins TRBV3-1 and TRBJ2-7, with TRBD1 matching 8 bases. The germline gives CDR1 LGHDT, CDR2 YNNKEL (reference sequence). V lost 6 bases to trimming and J lost 3 bases; unmatched junction nucleotides: 7. The CDR3 runs 14 residues. Here the CDR3 DNA reads TGTGCCAGCAGTCGCCGGACAGGGATCTACGAGCAGTACTTC. It is translated as CASSRRTGIYEQYF.